This T cell receptor beta chain was captured by sequencing in a study of blood T cell repertoires in COVID-19 (dated by TCRdb to between 2020 and 2021). Broadly, across the study: Samples from collaborators originated in the United States, Italy and Spain and spanned both the acute and convalescent phases of COVID-19. The repertoires were released in a freely available public database meant as a resource for research on the immune response to SARS-CoV-2. Where available, HLA class I and class II types were taken from metadata supplied by the sample provider and were not determined by assay-based typing. The prospective study material was composed of cDNA or gDNA derived from T cells, B-cell-depleted T cells, or PBMCs. The sample metadata nearly always contained a de-identified subject ID, COVID-19 status, age in years and sex. Samples came from the ongoing ImmuneRACE study (first 160 participants) plus 1,254 subjects from 6 global collaborators. The dataset comprised deeply sampled blood TCRbeta repertoires from subjects exposed to, actively infected with, or recovered from COVID-19. Study-wide findings and limitations: The amount of clinical and demographic metadata varied by source and participant and was provided uncurated.

The CDR3 starts with the cysteine, ends with the phenylalanine, and has 16 residues. Only the CDR3 portion is preserved as DNA: 48 bases, with reading frame beginning at the first base. The V end loses 4 bases and the J end loses 4 bases, and a stretch of 17 bases separates them. CDR1 is given as LGHDT and CDR2 as YNNKEL, both from the germline V gene (reference sequence). The immunoSEQ Assay, a bias-controlled multiplex PCR, was used to amplify TCRbeta CDR3 regions from genomic DNA. The study's own analysis went as follows. The number of nucleated cells in each sample was estimated from the amplification of reference gene primers within the assay. Sequence reads were collapsed and filtered to measure the absolute abundance of every unique TCRbeta CDR3 rearrangement. For each sample, productive Simpson clonality was calculated as the square root of Simpson's diversity index over productive rearrangements. The source is immuneACCESS, and TCRdb retained only in-frame sequences with V and J called. Part of the clones is not carried over; for the studies checked, unresolved V genes explain less than half of this, and the remainder is unexplained. V, J and clone size derive from that table, while D and trimming were established from the DNA sequence. Across this sample there are 85,000 to 110,000 clones, with around nine tenths seen only once. 15% to 20% of the sample is taken by the ten largest.

Comments on this clone: The target of this receptor is not known. Per-base qualities were not stored, and no clone one base away is much larger.

The collaborating institutions used their own protocols to collect whole blood in K2EDTA tubes. For TCRbeta analysis, collaborators shipped samples as frozen whole blood, isolated PBMCs, or DNA extracted from either of those sample types. Recombination linked TRBV3-1 (or the pseudogene TRBV3-2) to TRBJ2-1, with TRBD1 as a weak D call on 5 bases. This TCR was sampled from a woman of 80 years or more in a cohort sampled during active COVID-19. Sequencing input: peripheral blood. For the CDR3, the sequence is CASSRETVRQYNEQFF. The bases read TGTGCCAGCAGCCGAGAGACAGTTAGACAGTACAATGAGCAGTTCTTC.